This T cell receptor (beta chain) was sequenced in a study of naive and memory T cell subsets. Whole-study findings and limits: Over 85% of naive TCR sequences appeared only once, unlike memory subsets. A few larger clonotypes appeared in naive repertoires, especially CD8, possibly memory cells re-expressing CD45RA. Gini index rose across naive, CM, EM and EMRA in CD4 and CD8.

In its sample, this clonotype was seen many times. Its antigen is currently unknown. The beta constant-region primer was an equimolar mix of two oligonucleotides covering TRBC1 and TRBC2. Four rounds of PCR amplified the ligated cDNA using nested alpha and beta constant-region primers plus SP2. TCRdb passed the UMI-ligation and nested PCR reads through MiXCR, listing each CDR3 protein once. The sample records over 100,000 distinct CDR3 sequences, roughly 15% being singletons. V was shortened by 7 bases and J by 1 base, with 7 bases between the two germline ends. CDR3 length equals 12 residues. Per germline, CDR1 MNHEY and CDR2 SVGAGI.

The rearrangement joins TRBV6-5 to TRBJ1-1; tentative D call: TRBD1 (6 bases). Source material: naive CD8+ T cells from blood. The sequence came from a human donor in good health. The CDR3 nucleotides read TGTGCCAGCAAACAGGGGAACACTGAAGCTTTCTTT. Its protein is CASKQGNTEAFF.